These 15 T cell receptor beta chains came from one sample sequenced in a study of T cell repertoires in aging, cancer and after chemotherapy. TCR beta rearrangements were amplified from peripheral blood genomic DNA. A mixed TRB-A/B primer pool amplified rearranged TRB by multiplex touch-down PCR. TCRdb itself ran the multiplex PCR reads through MiXCR, one entry per CDR3 protein. The sample has about 2,000 distinct CDR3 sequences; 15% to 25% are singletons. Sequenced input: blood. Source of these receptors: a human donor with a solid tumor.

By sample share, this clonotype is large. V is TRBV6-1 and J is TRBJ1-3; D is undetermined. The CDR3 contains 13 residues. Trimming pared 6 bases from V and 0 bases from J, leaving 6 bases between. Germline assignment: CDR1 MNHNS and CDR2 SASEGT. The CDR3 nucleotides read TGTGCCAGCAGAACAGTCTCTGGAAACACCATATATTTT. Amino acid sequence: CASRTVSGNTIYF.

Judged by abundance, this clonotype is large. The genes are TRBV29-1 and TRBJ2-7; 9 bases line up with TRBD2. Germline V CDR1 and CDR2: SQVTM, ANQGSEA. Trimming removed 4 bases from V and 2 bases from J; junction bases left unmatched: 6. This CDR3 contains 14 residues. CDR3 region: CSVASGRSPYEQYF. The CDR3, as DNA: TGCAGCGTTGCCAGCGGGAGGTCACCCTACGAGCAGTACTTC.

V gene TRBV9 combines with J gene TRBJ2-7, with 7 bases that match TRBD2. The CDR3 consists of 16 residues. V gave up 2 bases and J gave up 1 base; unmatched junction bases: 9. Germline CDR1 and CDR2: SGDLS and YYNGEE. The CDR3 DNA is TGTGCCAGCAGCGTGCACCCTAGCGGATGGTCCTACGAGCAGTACTTC. It codes for CASSVHPSGWSYEQYF.

The CDR3: CSARGQGAAYEQYF. As DNA, the CDR3 is TGCAGTGCTAGAGGACAGGGGGCGGCCTACGAGCAGTACTTC. The V call is TRBV20-1, the J call TRBJ2-7, with TRBD1 matching over 10 bases. V was pared by 1 base and J by 2 bases, with 2 bases of the junction left unmatched. This CDR3 comprises 14 residues. CDR1 is DFQATT, CDR2 SNEGSKA, per germline (reference sequence).

This clonotype occurred a few times. Written as DNA, the CDR3 is TGTGCCAGCAGCGTAACGGGAGGGCCGGGGGAGACCCAGTACTTC. It specifies CASSVTGGPGETQYF. This chain connects TRBV9 to TRBJ2-5, with 8 bases that match TRBD2. Germline loops: CDR1 SGDLS, CDR2 YYNGEE. The CDR3 is 15 residues long. With 1 base clipped from V and 5 bases from J, the junction kept 7 bases outside the gene matches. Filled out from reference TRBV9 and TRBJ2-5, the complete variable domain reads DSGVTQTPKHLITATGQRVTLRCSPRSGDLSVYWYQQSLDQGLQFLIQYYNGEERAKGNILERFSAQQFPDLHSELNLSSLELGDSALYFCASSVTGGPGETQYFGPGTRLLVL.

By share of the sample, this clonotype is medium-sized. The chain has TRBV27 and TRBJ2-5, with D possibly being TRBD1 (5 bases). Germline V gene sequence: CDR1 MNHEY, CDR2 SMNVEV (reference sequence). This CDR3 spans 13 amino acids. V was shortened by 1 base and J by 6 bases, with 9 bases between the two germline ends. This CDR3 is CASSLYRTQTQYF. The CDR3 nucleotides read TGTGCCAGCAGTTTATACAGGACCCAGACCCAGTACTTC.

This clonotype counts as medium-sized. The chain uses TRBV6-1 and TRBJ2-2, with D unclear. Germline V gene sequence: CDR1 MNHNS, CDR2 SASEGT. V shed 4 bases and J shed 6 bases, with 12 bases lying between them. There are 14 residues in the CDR3. The CDR3: CASSVFRVPGELFF. CDR3 nucleotides: TGTGCCAGCAGTGTTTTTAGGGTCCCCGGGGAGCTGTTTTTT.

By share, this clonotype counts as medium-sized. The V gene is TRBV7-2, the J gene TRBJ2-5; no clear D. Germline CDR1 is SGHTA and CDR2 is FQGNSA. Trimming pared 2 bases from V and 1 base from J, leaving 14 bases between. This CDR3 is built from 16 residues. The CDR3 DNA sequence: TGTGCCAGCAGCTTAATCGCGGTAATCGCCCAAGAGACCCAGTACTTC. Residues: CASSLIAVIAQETQYF.

The rearrangement uses TRBV12-5 and TRBJ1-1; 8 positions match TRBD1. Germline V gene sequence: CDR1 LGHNT, CDR2 FRNRAP. V lost 0 bases to trimming and J lost 0 bases; unmatched junction nucleotides: 12. CDR3 length equals 19 residues. The CDR3 DNA reads TGTGCTAGTGGTTTGGTCTTAGGGGAACCGGGACAGGTGAACACTGAAGCTTTCTTT. It is translated as CASGLVLGEPGQVNTEAFF.

This clonotype was counted between two and nine times. The chain couples TRBV18 to TRBJ1-3; D ambiguous. Trimming took off 2 bases at V and 4 bases at J, with 12 bases between the two ends. The CDR3 loop spans 15 amino acids. Looked up from germline, CDR1 is KGHSH and CDR2 is LQKENI. CDR3 coding DNA: TGTGCCAGCTCACCAAATTTCGGGAGCGGAAACACCATATATTTT. Residues: CASSPNFGSGNTIYF.

In this sample, this clonotype is medium-sized. Here the CDR3 DNA reads TGTGCCAGCAGTGAAAGACCCGGGACAATTGGAAACACCATATATTTT. Its translation is CASSERPGTIGNTIYF. This chain connects TRBV6-1 to TRBJ1-3, with a weak D call TRBD1 (6 bases). The CDR3 consists of 16 residues. Germline assignment: CDR1 MNHNS and CDR2 SASEGT. V gave up 2 bases and J gave up 3 bases, with 14 bases separating them.

The chain carries TRBV25-1 and TRBJ2-7, with 7 bases aligning to TRBD2. From germline, CDR1 is MGHDK and CDR2 SYGVNS. This CDR3 has 13 amino acids. V dropped 7 bases and J dropped 0; count of bases not matched to a gene: 3. The CDR3 sequence is CASNQRDSYEQYF. The CDR3 nucleotides read TGTGCCAGCAATCAGCGGGACTCCTACGAGCAGTACTTC.

This clonotype is a singleton in its sample. This chain connects TRBV6-2 or TRBV6-3 to TRBJ2-4; no clear D. The V end was cut by 6 bases, the J end by 1 base, with 13 bases between. Germline V gene lookup returns CDR1 MNHEY and CDR2 SVGEGT. CDR3 length: 15 residues. CDR3 sequence: CASSYIKVAKNIQYF. In DNA, the CDR3 is TGTGCCAGCAGCTACATAAAAGTGGCCAAAAACATTCAGTACTTC.

In its sample, this clonotype was seen a few times. This chain uses TRBV7-3 with TRBJ2-3; D unresolved. The CDR3 length is 13 residues. V dropped 5 bases and J dropped 0 bases, with 6 bases sitting between them. CDR1 is SGHTA, CDR2 FQGTGA, per germline. This CDR3 reads CASSTSSTDTQYF. CDR3 coding DNA: TGTGCCAGCAGCACCTCTAGCACAGATACGCAGTATTTT.

By frequency in the sample, this clonotype is medium-sized. The gene calls are TRBV27 and TRBJ2-7, with 9 bases that match TRBD2. With 6 bases clipped from V and 2 bases from J, the junction kept 8 bases outside the gene matches. Per the germline V gene, CDR1 is MNHEY and CDR2 is SMNVEV (reference sequence). This CDR3 contains 15 residues. The DNA for the CDR3 is TGTGCCAGCAGGGAGACTAGCGGAGTCCCCTACGAGCAGTACTTC. Amino acid sequence: CASRETSGVPYEQYF.